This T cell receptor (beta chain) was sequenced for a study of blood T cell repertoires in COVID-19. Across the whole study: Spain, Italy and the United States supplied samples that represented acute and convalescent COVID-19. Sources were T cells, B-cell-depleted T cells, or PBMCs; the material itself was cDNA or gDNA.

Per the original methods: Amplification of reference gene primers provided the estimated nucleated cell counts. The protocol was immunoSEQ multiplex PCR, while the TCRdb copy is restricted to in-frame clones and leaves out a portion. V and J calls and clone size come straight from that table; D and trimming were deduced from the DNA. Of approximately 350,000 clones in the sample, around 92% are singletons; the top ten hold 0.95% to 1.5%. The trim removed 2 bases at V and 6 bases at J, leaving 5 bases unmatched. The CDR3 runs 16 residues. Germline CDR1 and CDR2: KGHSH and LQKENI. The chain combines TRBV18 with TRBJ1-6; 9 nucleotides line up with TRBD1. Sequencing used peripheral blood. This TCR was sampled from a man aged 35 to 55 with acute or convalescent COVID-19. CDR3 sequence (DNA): TGTGCCAGCTCACCAAAAAGACAGGGGGTTAATTCACCCCTCCACTTT. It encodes CASSPKRQGVNSPLHF.